This is a list of T cell receptor beta chains from one sample in a study of human T cells and chemical hapten exposure. TCRdb reprocessed the RACE reads via MiXCR and lists one record per CDR3 protein. The table shows about 290,000 distinct CDR3 sequences, with just under 8% occurring only once. Specimen: whole blood, collected in connection with sensitization to the hapten diphenylcyclopropenone (DPC). These receptors came from a man younger than 35 with alopecia areata. Some clones in this sample may be carry-over from other donors' samples. CDR3s include the opening cysteine and the closing phenylalanine or tryptophan. D genes are given only for firm matches. Clone size is given for some rows only: seen once, a few or many times, or a class if the clone is expanded.

D: NA
V: TRBV20-1
size: NA
J: TRBJ2-7
CDR3: CSASSGRAYEQYF
DNA: TGCAGTGCTTCCTCGGGAAGGGCCTACGAGCAGTACTTC

D: TRBD1
V: TRBV10-3
size: NA
J: TRBJ2-2
CDR3: CAISRMGWTGSPTTGELFF
DNA: TGTGCCATCAGTCGGATGGGTTGGACAGGGTCTCCGACCACCGGGGAGCTGTTTTTT

D: NA
V: TRBV7-2
size: many
J: TRBJ2-5
CDR3: CASSLNYLATETQYF
DNA: TGTGCCAGCAGCTTAAATTACCTAGCGACAGAGACCCAGTACTTC

D: NA
V: TRBV20-1
size: NA
J: TRBJ2-7
CDR3: CSARWVDSVHEQYF
DNA: TGCAGTGCTAGATGGGTGGATTCGGTCCACGAGCAGTACTTC

D: NA
V: TRBV7-2
size: NA
J: TRBJ1-3
CDR3: CASSLRGGASGNTIYF
DNA: TGTGCCAGCAGCTTAAGGGGAGGGGCATCTGGAAACACCATATATTTT

D: TRBD1
V: TRBV9
size: few
J: TRBJ1-4
CDR3: CASSPTGEAEKLFF
DNA: TGTGCCAGCAGCCCCACAGGGGAAGCGGAAAAACTGTTTTTT

D: NA
V: TRBV5-1
size: NA
J: TRBJ1-1
CDR3: CASGPGGITEAFF
DNA: TGCGCCAGCGGCCCGGGGGGTATCACTGAAGCTTTCTTT

D: NA
V: TRBV10-3
size: few
J: TRBJ1-5
CDR3: CAITKGYNQPQHF
DNA: TGTGCCATCACCAAGGGCTACAATCAGCCCCAGCATTTT

D: NA
V: TRBV5-1
size: NA
J: TRBJ2-5
CDR3: CASSLDTDQETQYF
DNA: TGCGCCAGCAGCTTGGACACCGACCAAGAGACCCAGTACTTC

D: TRBD1
V: TRBV12-3/TRBV12-4
size: few
J: TRBJ1-1
CDR3: CASSPDRGAEAFF
DNA: TGTGCCAGCAGTCCGGACAGGGGAGCTGAAGCTTTCTTT

D: TRBD1
V: TRBV7-9
size: medium-sized
J: TRBJ2-1
CDR3: CASSLGTGDNEQFF
DNA: TGTGCCAGCAGCTTAGGGACAGGGGACAATGAGCAGTTCTTC

D: NA
V: TRBV7-2
size: few
J: TRBJ2-3
CDR3: CASSHQQHSSTDTQYF
DNA: TGTGCCAGCAGCCACCAACAGCATTCTAGCACAGATACGCAGTATTTT

D: NA
V: TRBV7-9
size: NA
J: TRBJ1-2
CDR3: CASSRESSNYGYTF
DNA: TGTGCCAGCAGCCGTGAGTCGTCTAACTATGGCTACACCTTC

D: NA
V: TRBV7-9
size: NA
J: TRBJ1-4
CDR3: CASSRTSSLNEKLFF
DNA: TGTGCCAGCAGCCGCACCTCCTCCTTGAATGAAAAACTGTTTTTT

D: NA
V: TRBV6-6
size: NA
J: TRBJ1-5
CDR3: CASSPIKNRDRRNQPQHF
DNA: TGTGCCAGCAGTCCCATAAAAAACAGGGATCGACGCAATCAGCCCCAGCATTTT

D: TRBD1
V: TRBV28
size: NA
J: TRBJ2-2
CDR3: CASSPSQGESGELFF
DNA: TGTGCCAGCAGTCCATCGCAGGGGGAGAGCGGGGAGCTGTTTTTT

D: TRBD1
V: TRBV6-5
size: many
J: TRBJ1-3
CDR3: CASSYSPPGQGDNTIYF
DNA: TGTGCCAGCAGTTACTCGCCCCCGGGACAGGGGGACAACACCATATATTTT

D: NA
V: TRBV5-1
size: NA
J: TRBJ1-2
CDR3: CASSLGQATLTFPYGYTF
DNA: TGCGCCAGCAGCTTGGGACAGGCGACCCTTACCTTCCCCTATGGCTACACCTTC

D: TRBD1
V: TRBV20-1
size: NA
J: TRBJ2-5
CDR3: CSEFGTEQETQYF
DNA: TGCAGTGAATTCGGGACAGAGCAAGAGACCCAGTACTTC

D: NA
V: TRBV11-2
size: few
J: TRBJ1-2
CDR3: CASSLRKAGYTF
DNA: TGTGCCAGCAGCTTAAGGAAGGCAGGCTACACCTTC

D: TRBD1
V: TRBV27
size: NA
J: TRBJ2-1
CDR3: CASSLIPTGNEQFF
DNA: TGTGCCAGCAGTTTAATCCCGACAGGGAATGAGCAGTTCTTC

D: NA
V: TRBV2
size: NA
J: TRBJ2-7
CDR3: CASIGPGTYEQYF
DNA: TGTGCCAGCATAGGACCGGGGACTTACGAGCAGTACTTC

D: TRBD2
V: TRBV7-3
size: NA
J: TRBJ2-1
CDR3: CASSARLAGYHEQFF
DNA: TGTGCCAGCAGCGCTCGACTAGCGGGGTACCATGAGCAGTTCTTC

D: TRBD1
V: TRBV5-1
size: NA
J: TRBJ1-6
CDR3: CASSFGGDRGNSPLHF
DNA: TGCGCCAGCAGCTTTGGTGGGGACAGGGGTAATTCACCCCTCCACTTT

D: NA
V: TRBV4-2
size: NA
J: TRBJ2-7
CDR3: CASSQGVYSYEQYF
DNA: TGTGCCAGCAGCCAAGGTGTTTACTCCTACGAGCAGTACTTC

D: NA
V: TRBV24-1
size: few
J: TRBJ2-3
CDR3: CATSDPGATDTQYF
DNA: TGTGCCACCAGTGATCCCGGGGCCACAGATACGCAGTATTTT

D: NA
V: TRBV6-1
size: NA
J: TRBJ1-5
CDR3: CASSEAPGSNQPQHF
DNA: TGTGCCAGCAGTGAAGCGCCGGGTAGCAATCAGCCCCAGCATTTT

D: NA
V: TRBV5-1
size: NA
J: TRBJ1-1
CDR3: CASKDNGFMNTEAFF
DNA: TGCGCCAGCAAGGATAACGGCTTCATGAACACTGAAGCTTTCTTT

D: TRBD2
V: TRBV12-3/TRBV12-4
size: many
J: TRBJ2-5
CDR3: CASSRTSGGQETQYF
DNA: TGTGCCAGCAGCCGGACTAGCGGGGGGCAAGAGACCCAGTACTTC

D: NA
V: TRBV3-1
size: NA
J: TRBJ2-1
CDR3: CASGTGADNEQFF
DNA: TGTGCCAGCGGCACCGGGGCTGACAATGAGCAGTTCTTC

D: NA
V: TRBV4-3
size: few
J: TRBJ1-4
CDR3: CASSQASASTNEKLFF
DNA: TGCGCCAGCAGCCAAGCGTCGGCCTCAACTAATGAAAAACTGTTTTTT

D: NA
V: TRBV12-3/TRBV12-4
size: many
J: TRBJ1-1
CDR3: CASSVTRDTEAFF
DNA: TGTGCCAGCAGTGTGACCCGGGACACTGAAGCTTTCTTT

D: TRBD1
V: TRBV29-1
size: many
J: TRBJ2-5
CDR3: CSVERRQGRVTQYF
DNA: TGCAGCGTTGAGAGGAGACAGGGGCGGGTGACCCAGTACTTC

D: NA
V: TRBV28
size: many
J: TRBJ2-1
CDR3: CASSFTQGEVVDEQFF
DNA: TGTGCCAGCAGTTTCACCCAGGGGGAGGTAGTCGATGAGCAGTTCTTC

D: NA
V: TRBV7-6
size: NA
J: TRBJ1-1
CDR3: CASSSRTLPEAFF
DNA: TGTGCCAGCAGCTCGAGGACTCTACCTGAAGCTTTCTTT

D: TRBD1
V: TRBV12-3/TRBV12-4
size: few
J: TRBJ1-2
CDR3: CASSRTGPGYTF
DNA: TGTGCCAGCAGCCGGACAGGGCCTGGCTACACCTTC

D: NA
V: TRBV29-1
size: many
J: TRBJ1-1
CDR3: CSVDQGRTEAFF
DNA: TGCAGCGTTGATCAGGGGCGTACTGAAGCTTTCTTT

D: NA
V: TRBV12-3/TRBV12-4
size: NA
J: TRBJ2-3
CDR3: CASSRWGRTDTQYF
DNA: TGTGCCAGCAGTCGGTGGGGGCGCACAGATACGCAGTATTTT

D: NA
V: TRBV5-1
size: few
J: TRBJ1-6
CDR3: CASSLEGIGGVSPLHF
DNA: TGCGCCAGCAGCTTGGAGGGAATCGGGGGCGTTTCACCCCTCCACTTT

D: NA
V: TRBV28
size: few
J: TRBJ1-2
CDR3: CAIQGPNYGYTF
DNA: TGTGCCATCCAGGGACCTAACTATGGCTACACCTTC

D: NA
V: TRBV9
size: many
J: TRBJ1-4
CDR3: CASSAHPTNEKLFF
DNA: TGTGCCAGCAGCGCACACCCAACTAATGAAAAACTGTTTTTT

D: TRBD1
V: TRBV6-5
size: many
J: TRBJ2-2
CDR3: CASSYFMGQDEYMNTGELFF
DNA: TGTGCCAGCAGTTACTTTATGGGACAGGACGAGTATATGAACACCGGGGAGCTGTTTTTT

D: TRBD1
V: TRBV7-9
size: few
J: TRBJ1-2
CDR3: CASSWEGAIYGYTF
DNA: TGTGCCAGCAGCTGGGAGGGGGCGATCTATGGCTACACCTTC

D: NA
V: TRBV12-5
size: NA
J: TRBJ2-3
CDR3: CASGLGSRTGTDTQYF
DNA: TGTGCTAGTGGTTTGGGGTCGAGGACAGGCACAGATACGCAGTATTTT

D: NA
V: TRBV7-2
size: few
J: TRBJ2-1
CDR3: CASSPASLDNEQFF
DNA: TGTGCCAGCAGCCCGGCCTCTCTCGACAATGAGCAGTTCTTC

D: TRBD1
V: TRBV29-1
size: many
J: TRBJ1-2
CDR3: CSVEGQGLGYTF
DNA: TGCAGCGTTGAGGGACAGGGGCTCGGCTACACCTTC

D: NA
V: TRBV6-1
size: NA
J: TRBJ2-1
CDR3: CASSAAGGNEQFF
DNA: TGTGCCAGCAGTGCAGCGGGTGGTAATGAGCAGTTCTTC

D: TRBD2
V: TRBV7-2
size: NA
J: TRBJ2-7
CDR3: CASSFQRGISYEQYF
DNA: TGTGCCAGCAGCTTCCAGCGGGGGATTTCCTACGAGCAGTACTTC

D: NA
V: TRBV2
size: NA
J: TRBJ2-4
CDR3: CASSRNRSPDIQYF
DNA: TGTGCCAGCAGTCGGAATCGTTCTCCGGACATTCAGTACTTC

D: NA
V: TRBV9
size: many
J: TRBJ2-3
CDR3: CASSTGQFSSTDTQYF
DNA: TGTGCCAGCAGCACCGGACAGTTCTCTAGCACAGATACGCAGTATTTT

D: NA
V: TRBV7-2
size: many
J: TRBJ2-1
CDR3: CASSRDRYEQFF
DNA: TGTGCCAGCAGCCGAGACCGATATGAGCAGTTCTTC

D: NA
V: TRBV27
size: few
J: TRBJ2-2
CDR3: CASSYGRTGELFF
DNA: TGTGCCAGCAGTTATGGGCGAACCGGGGAGCTGTTTTTT

D: NA
V: TRBV10-3
size: few
J: TRBJ1-1
CDR3: CAISEGGQEAFF
DNA: TGTGCCATCAGTGAGGGGGGCCAGGAAGCTTTCTTT